This T cell receptor (beta chain) stems from a study of OX40 agonist ivuxolimab in advanced cancers. About the study: In this cohort, patients received ivuxolimab, an agonistic anti-OX40 (CD134) antibody.

The germline V gene has CDR1 MNHNS and CDR2 SASEGT. The CDR3 has 13 residues. Trimming took off 2 bases at V and 2 bases at J, with 6 bases between the two ends. Points from the study as a whole: Clonal expansion by week 6 occurred in CD4+ and CD8+ blood T cells (at 0.1 to 3.0 mg/kg).

Worth noting for this clone: The antigen is unknown.

Assay: immunoSEQ multiplex PCR; the TCRdb copy retains only in-frame clones and omits some. The table includes tens of thousands of clones, about three quarters detected once. This TCR was recovered from an adult with an advanced solid tumor such as melanoma, head and neck, liver or kidney cancer. This specimen consisted of CD4+ or CD8+ T cells sorted from blood, obtained in a trial of the OX40 agonist ivuxolimab. This chain joins TRBV6-1 and TRBJ1-1, with D hard to call. The CDR3 sequence: CASSEHTNTEAFF. DNA for the CDR3: TGTGCCAGCAGTGAACATACTAACACTGAAGCTTTCTTT.